This T cell receptor (beta chain) derives from a study of blood T cell repertoires in COVID-19. As for the study in general: The origin of the acute and convalescent COVID-19 samples was the United States, Italy and Spain. T cells, B-cell-depleted T cells, or PBMCs provided the cDNA or gDNA that served as material.

The junction had 19 bases not matched to a gene; V was cut back by 3 bases and J by 2 bases. Germline CDR1 and CDR2: DFQATT and SNEGSKA (reference sequence). This CDR3 comprises 19 residues. Authors' methods: Counts of nucleated cells, estimated from reference gene primer amplification, were obtained. Sequenced by immunoSEQ multiplex PCR; TCRdb stores in-frame clones only, minus some. The V and J calls and the clone size are those of that table, but D and trimming were determined from the DNA. The repertoire holds some 230,000 clones, 84% seen once, with 5% to 6.5% in the top ten. The chain joins TRBV20-1 to TRBJ2-3; 8 nucleotides line up with TRBD2. Source material: peripheral blood. The TCR was taken from a woman aged 60-70 years who had recovered from COVID-19. The DNA for the CDR3 is TGCAGTGCTAGTAGCCCGGATTTGGTGCGGGGGGCCTTCACAGATACGCAGTATTTT. Translation: CSASSPDLVRGAFTDTQYF.